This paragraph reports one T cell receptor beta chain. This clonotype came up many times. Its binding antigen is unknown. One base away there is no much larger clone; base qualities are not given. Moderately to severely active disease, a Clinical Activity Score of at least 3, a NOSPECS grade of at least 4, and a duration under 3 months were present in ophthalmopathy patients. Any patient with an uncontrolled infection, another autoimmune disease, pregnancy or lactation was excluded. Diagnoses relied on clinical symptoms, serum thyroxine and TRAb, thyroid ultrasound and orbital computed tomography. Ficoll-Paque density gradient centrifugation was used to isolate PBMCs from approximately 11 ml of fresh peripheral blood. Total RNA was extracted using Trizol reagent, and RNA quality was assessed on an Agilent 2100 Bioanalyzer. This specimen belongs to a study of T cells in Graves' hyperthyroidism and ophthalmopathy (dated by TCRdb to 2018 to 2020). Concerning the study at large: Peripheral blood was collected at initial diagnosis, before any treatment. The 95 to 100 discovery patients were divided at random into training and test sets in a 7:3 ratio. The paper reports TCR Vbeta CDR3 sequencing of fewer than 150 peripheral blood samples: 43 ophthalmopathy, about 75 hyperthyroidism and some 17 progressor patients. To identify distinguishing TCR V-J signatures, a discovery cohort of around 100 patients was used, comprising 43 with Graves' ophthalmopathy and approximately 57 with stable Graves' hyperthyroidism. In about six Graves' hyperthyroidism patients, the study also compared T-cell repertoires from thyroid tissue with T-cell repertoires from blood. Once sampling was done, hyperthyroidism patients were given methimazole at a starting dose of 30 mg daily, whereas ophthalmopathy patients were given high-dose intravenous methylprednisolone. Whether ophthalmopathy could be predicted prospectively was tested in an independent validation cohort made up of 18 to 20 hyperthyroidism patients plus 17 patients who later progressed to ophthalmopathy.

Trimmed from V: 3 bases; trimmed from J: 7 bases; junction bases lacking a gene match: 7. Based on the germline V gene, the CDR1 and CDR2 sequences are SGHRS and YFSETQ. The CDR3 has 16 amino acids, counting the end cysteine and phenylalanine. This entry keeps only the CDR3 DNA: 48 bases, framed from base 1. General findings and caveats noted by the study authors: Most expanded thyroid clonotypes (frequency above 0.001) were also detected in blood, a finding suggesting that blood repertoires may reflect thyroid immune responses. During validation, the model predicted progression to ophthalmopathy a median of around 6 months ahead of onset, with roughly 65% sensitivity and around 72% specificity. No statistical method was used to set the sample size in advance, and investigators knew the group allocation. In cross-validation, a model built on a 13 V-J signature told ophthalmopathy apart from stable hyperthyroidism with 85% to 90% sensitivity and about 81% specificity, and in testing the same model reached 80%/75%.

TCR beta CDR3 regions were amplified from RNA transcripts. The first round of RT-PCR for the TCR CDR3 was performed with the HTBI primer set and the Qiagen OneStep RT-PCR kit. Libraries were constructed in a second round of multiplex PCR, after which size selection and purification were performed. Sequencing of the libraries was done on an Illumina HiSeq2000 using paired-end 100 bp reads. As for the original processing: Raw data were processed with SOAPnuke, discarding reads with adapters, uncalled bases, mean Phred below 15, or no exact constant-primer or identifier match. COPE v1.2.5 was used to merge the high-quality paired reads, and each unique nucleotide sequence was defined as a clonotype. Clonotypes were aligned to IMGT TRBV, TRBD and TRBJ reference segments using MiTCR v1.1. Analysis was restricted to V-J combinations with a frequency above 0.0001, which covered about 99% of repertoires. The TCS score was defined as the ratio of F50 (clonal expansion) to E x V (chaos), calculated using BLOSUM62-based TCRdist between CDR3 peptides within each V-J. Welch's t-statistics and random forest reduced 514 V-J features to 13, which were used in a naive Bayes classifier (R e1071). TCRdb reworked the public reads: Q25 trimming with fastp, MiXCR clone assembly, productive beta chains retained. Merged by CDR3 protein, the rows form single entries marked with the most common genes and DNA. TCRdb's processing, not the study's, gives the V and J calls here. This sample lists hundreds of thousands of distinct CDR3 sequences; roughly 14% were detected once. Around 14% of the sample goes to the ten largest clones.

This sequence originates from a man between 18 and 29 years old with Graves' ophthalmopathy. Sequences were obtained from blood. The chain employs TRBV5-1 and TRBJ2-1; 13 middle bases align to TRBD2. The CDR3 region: CASSSSLAGGLNEQFF. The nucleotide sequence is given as TGCGCCAGCAGCTCCTCACTAGCGGGGGGGCTTAATGAGCAGTTCTTC.